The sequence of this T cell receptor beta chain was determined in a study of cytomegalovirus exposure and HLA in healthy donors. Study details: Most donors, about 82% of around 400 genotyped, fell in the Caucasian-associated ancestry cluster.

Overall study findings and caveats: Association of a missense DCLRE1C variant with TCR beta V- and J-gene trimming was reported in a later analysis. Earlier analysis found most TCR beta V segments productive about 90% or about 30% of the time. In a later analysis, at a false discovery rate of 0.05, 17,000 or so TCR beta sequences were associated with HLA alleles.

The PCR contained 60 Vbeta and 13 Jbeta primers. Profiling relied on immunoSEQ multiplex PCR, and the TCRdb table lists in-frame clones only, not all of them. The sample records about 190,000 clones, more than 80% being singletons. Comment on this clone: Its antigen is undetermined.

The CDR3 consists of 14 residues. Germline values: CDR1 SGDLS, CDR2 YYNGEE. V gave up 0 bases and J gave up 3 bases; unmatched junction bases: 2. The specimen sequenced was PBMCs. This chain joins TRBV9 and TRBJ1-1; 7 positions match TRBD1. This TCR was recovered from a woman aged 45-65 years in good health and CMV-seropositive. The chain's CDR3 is CASSVARGDTEAFF. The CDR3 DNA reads TGTGCCAGCAGCGTAGCCAGGGGGGACACTGAAGCTTTCTTT.